The 11 T cell receptor beta chains presented below share a single source sample, sequenced in a study of T cell repertoires in cytomegalovirus infection. The antigens for these receptors are not known. TCRdb independently ran MiXCR on the reads; one entry per CDR3 protein. This sample has about 130,000 distinct CDR3 sequences, with over 30% found just once. Sequenced material: CD8+ T cells from cultured PBMCs, taken from culture after CMV antigen stimulation. Receptor source: a human donor in good health (CMV status not recorded). Some clones in this sample may be carry-over from other donors' samples.

The rearrangement joins TRBV6-5 to TRBJ2-2, with D uncertain. CDR1 is MNHEY, CDR2 SVGAGI, per germline. The germline V and J ends were trimmed by 2 bases and 4 bases, with 2 bases remaining between them. The CDR3 consists of 12 residues. The CDR3: CASSYLTGELFF. For the CDR3, the DNA is TGTGCCAGCAGTTACCTCACCGGGGAGCTGTTTTTT.

The rearrangement joins TRBV5-4 to TRBJ2-3; D may match TRBD1 or TRBD2 (5 bases each). The V end was cut by 0 bases, the J end by 0 bases, with 14 bases between. From germline, CDR1 is SGHNT and CDR2 YYREEE (reference sequence). The length of the CDR3 is 17 residues. CDR3 DNA sequence: TGTGCCAGCAGCTTGGATGATCCGGGGCCCAGCACAGATACGCAGTATTTT. Protein product: CASSLDDPGPSTDTQYF.

This clonotype was found many times. The V and J genes are TRBV7-2 and TRBJ2-1; either TRBD1 or TRBD2 may fit D (5 bases each). Germline CDR1 and CDR2: SGHTA and FQGNSA. Trimming cost V 1 base and J 4 bases, with 14 bases left between them. The length of the CDR3 is 16 residues. CDR3 in amino acids: CASSLDGGKVYNEQFF. CDR3 in DNA: TGTGCCAGCAGCTTAGATGGGGGTAAGGTATACAATGAGCAGTTCTTC.

The genes are TRBV6-5 and TRBJ2-3; 11 nucleotides line up with TRBD2. Germline loops: CDR1 MNHEY, CDR2 SVGAGI. CDR3 size: 16 residues. With 0 bases clipped from V and 1 base from J, the junction kept 0 bases outside the gene matches. CDR3 sequence: CASSYSTSGGTDTQYF. Written as DNA, the CDR3 is TGTGCCAGCAGTTACTCGACTAGCGGGGGCACAGATACGCAGTATTTT.

The CDR3 reads CASRRDQGAITEAFF. CDR3 nucleotide sequence: TGTGCCAGCAGGCGTGATCAGGGGGCTATCACTGAAGCTTTCTTT. V is TRBV28 and J is TRBJ1-1; TRBD1 matches 8 bases. With V trimmed by 6 bases and J by 4 bases, 10 bases remained unmatched. This CDR3 comprises 15 residues. Germline CDR1 reads MDHEN; CDR2 reads SYDVKM.

The CDR3: CAIREGTGDTDTQYF. CDR3 bases: TGTGCCATCAGGGAAGGGACAGGAGACACAGATACGCAGTATTTT. The V and J genes are TRBV10-3 and TRBJ2-3; TRBD1 matches 8 bases. Per germline, CDR1 ENHRY and CDR2 SYGVKD. After removal of 6 bases from V and 2 bases from J, the junction contained 7 bases not matched to a gene. The CDR3 totals 15 residues.

This clonotype was detected only a few times. The genes are TRBV28 and TRBJ1-5, with TRBD1 matching 9 bases. Trimming took 6 bases from V and 4 from J; bases not matched to a gene: 7. CDR1 is MDHEN, CDR2 SYDVKM, per germline. This CDR3 is 15 amino acids long. The CDR3 DNA sequence: TGTGCCAGCAGCCGACCCGGGACAGGGAATCAGCCCCAGCATTTT. This sequence encodes CASSRPGTGNQPQHF.

The chain is built from TRBV7-6 and TRBJ1-3; possibly TRBD1 for D (6 bases). Germline V lookup: CDR1 SGHVS, CDR2 FNYEAQ. The CDR3 spans 17 residues. Trimming shortened V by 3 bases and J by 0 bases, and 15 bases separated the two germline ends. The CDR3 here is CASSFIRQESSGNTIYF. The CDR3 coding sequence is TGTGCCAGCAGCTTTATTAGACAGGAGAGCTCTGGAAACACCATATATTTT.

This clonotype was observed a few times. The V gene is TRBV11-1, the J gene TRBJ1-6; possibly TRBD1 for D (6 bases). The CDR3 runs 12 residues. Between the trimmed V and J ends, which lost 4 bases and 8 bases, there was a span of 6 bases. CDR1 is SGHAT and CDR2 is FQDESV in the germline V gene (reference sequence). The CDR3 DNA is TGTGCCAGCAGCTCAGGGGATTCACCCCTCCACTTT. It translates to CASSSGDSPLHF.

This clonotype has just a few counts. V gene TRBV7-8 combines with J gene TRBJ2-3, with D perhaps matching TRBD2 (7 bases). The germline gives CDR1 SGHVS, CDR2 FQNEAQ. Trimming removed 0 bases at V and 0 bases at J, with 13 bases between. CDR3 length: 17 residues. The CDR3 loop is CASSLAGGGLSTDTQYF. The CDR3 DNA follows: TGTGCCAGCAGCTTAGCAGGGGGGGGCCTGAGCACAGATACGCAGTATTTT.

This clonotype was counted between two and nine times. V gene TRBV7-9 combines with J gene TRBJ1-1; D is perhaps TRBD1 (6 bases). The germline CDR1 and CDR2 sequences are SEHNR and FQNEAQ (reference sequence). The CDR3 length is 14 residues. The V and J ends lost 5 bases and 0 bases respectively, with 10 bases between them. CDR3 residues: CASSPRDMNTEAFF. CDR3 sequence (DNA): TGTGCCAGCAGCCCCCGGGACATGAACACTGAAGCTTTCTTT.